One T cell receptor (beta chain) is described in this entry. The antigen remains unidentified. CDR3 size: 15 residues. V lost 0 bases and J 0 bases, leaving 9 bases between the germline ends. CDR1 and CDR2 (germline): MNHEY, SMNVEV (reference sequence). Here immunoSEQ multiplex PCR was the method, and the copy in TCRdb shows in-frame clones only, minus some. The table has about 99,000 clones, more than 85% seen once. The data were obtained in a study of graft-versus-host responses after intestinal transplantation. Study-wide background: Among the recipients, transplants were multivisceral, liver-intestinal, or isolated intestinal. Anti-thymocyte globulin induction preceded three to four years of tacrolimus and steroid maintenance in all recipients. The study's findings and limits: Recipient marrow contained GvH clones, some of which appeared first in ileum or blood.

The clonotype was recovered from a human donor who received an intestinal transplant. This sequence joins TRBV27 and TRBJ2-7; a possible D gene is TRBD2 (6 bases). The starting material was unstimulated CD4+ T cells sorted from spleen or lymph node cells, obtained before intestinal transplant. The CDR3 is CASSLSQRASYEQYF. As DNA, the CDR3 is TGTGCCAGCAGTTTATCGCAGCGGGCCTCCTACGAGCAGTACTTC.